This T cell receptor (beta chain) was documented in a study of blood T cell repertoires in COVID-19. V lost 3 bases and J 2 bases, leaving 15 bases between the germline ends. Looked up from germline, CDR1 is MNHEY and CDR2 is SMNVEV (reference sequence). The CDR3 is 16 amino acids. Some clones are missing from TCRdb's copy, which holds only in-frame ones; the method was immunoSEQ multiplex PCR. The sample includes roughly 180,000 clones, about 86% of them seen just once. This receptor was identified in a woman aged 45-65 years in a cohort exposed to, infected with or recovered from COVID-19 (not recorded which). Sequencing input: PBMCs or T cells enriched from blood (not recorded which). V gene TRBV27 combines with J gene TRBJ2-3, with a possible D match to TRBD1 (5 bases). Here the CDR3 reads CASSLGQGRLTDTQYF. CDR3 nucleotide sequence: TGTGCCAGCAGTTTGGGCCAGGGAAGACTCACAGATACGCAGTATTTT.